These 2 T cell receptor beta chains were all obtained from the same sample, sequenced in a study of beta chain features in type 1 diabetes. Reverse transcription of all isolated RNA meant that expressed TCRB transcripts were sequenced. Here immunoSEQ multiplex PCR was the method, and the copy in TCRdb shows in-frame clones only, minus some. The sample consists of about 350,000 clones, around 19% of them appearing once. The sequenced sample was naive CD4+ T cells from blood. The receptors here all came from a woman between 18 and 29 years old in good health.

J is TRBJ2-4 and V is TRBV4-1; the D is unclear. This CDR3 is built from 16 residues. Trimming cost V 1 base and J 0 bases, with 10 bases left between them. From germline, CDR1 is MGHRA and CDR2 YSYEKL. CDR3 DNA: TGCGCCAGCAGCCAAGGCTGGCCTCTAGCCAAAAACATTCAGTACTTC. Residues: CASSQGWPLAKNIQYF.

The chain carries TRBV18 and TRBJ1-1; 11 bases match TRBD1. V lost 6 bases, J lost 5 bases, and 5 bases stayed unmatched. The CDR3 is 14 amino acids. Germline V gene lookup returns CDR1 KGHSH and CDR2 LQKENI. CDR3 sequence (DNA): TGTGCCAGCTCCCCTGGACAGGGGGCGACTGAAGCTTTCTTT. This translates into CASSPGQGATEAFF.